This T cell receptor beta chain emerged from a study of T cell changes during pregnancy in multiple sclerosis. The table came from immunoSEQ multiplex PCR; TCRdb's copy has only in-frame clones and leaves some out. The sample has some 89,000 clones, 94% seen once. The V gene's germline CDR1 is SGHAT and CDR2 FQNNGV. The CDR3 contains 18 residues. The J segment lost 6 bases and the V segment lost 1 base, leaving 14 bases of the junction unmatched. The V and J genes are TRBV11-2 and TRBJ1-4; the match to TRBD1 covers 7 bases. The receptor was isolated from a female donor with multiple sclerosis, enrolled in a pregnancy study. Sequencing used peripheral blood, obtained in the third trimester of pregnancy. CDR3 region: CASSLGVGGQTTDEKLFF. Written as DNA, the CDR3 is TGTGCCAGCAGCTTAGGGGTAGGGGGACAGACTACCGATGAAAAACTGTTTTTT. The complete variable domain, with remaining parts taken from reference TRBV11-2 and TRBJ1-4, reads EAGVAQSPRYKIIEKRQSVAFWCNPISGHATLYWYQQILGQGPKLLIQFQNNGVVDDSQLPKDRFSAERLKGVDSTLKIQPAKLEDSAVYLCASSLGVGGQTTDEKLFFGSGTQLSVL.